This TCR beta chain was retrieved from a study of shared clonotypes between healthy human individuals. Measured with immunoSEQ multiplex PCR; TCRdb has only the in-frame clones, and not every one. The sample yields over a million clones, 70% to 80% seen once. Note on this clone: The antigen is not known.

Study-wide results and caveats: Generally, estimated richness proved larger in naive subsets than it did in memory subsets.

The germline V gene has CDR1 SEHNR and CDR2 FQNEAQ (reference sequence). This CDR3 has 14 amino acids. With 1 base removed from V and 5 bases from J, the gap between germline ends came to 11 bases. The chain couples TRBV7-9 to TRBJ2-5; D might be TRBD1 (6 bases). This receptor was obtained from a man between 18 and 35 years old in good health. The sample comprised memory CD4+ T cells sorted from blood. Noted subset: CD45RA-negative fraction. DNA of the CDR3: TGTGCCAGCAGCTTAGATGGGACACCGGAGACCCAGTACTTC. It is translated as CASSLDGTPETQYF.